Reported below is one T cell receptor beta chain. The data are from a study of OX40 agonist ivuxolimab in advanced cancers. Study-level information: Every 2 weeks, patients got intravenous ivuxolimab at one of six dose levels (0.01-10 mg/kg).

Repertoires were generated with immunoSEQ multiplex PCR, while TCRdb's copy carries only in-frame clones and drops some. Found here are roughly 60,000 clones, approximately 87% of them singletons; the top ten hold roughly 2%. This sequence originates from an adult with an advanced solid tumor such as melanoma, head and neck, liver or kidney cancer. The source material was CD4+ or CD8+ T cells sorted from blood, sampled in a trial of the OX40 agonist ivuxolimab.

The chain's CDR3 is CASSGDAYEQYF. CDR3 in DNA: TGTGCCAGCAGCGGGGACGCCTACGAGCAGTACTTC. The chain recombines TRBV5-6 with TRBJ2-5; D may correspond to TRBD1 or TRBD2 (5 bases each). The J call could be wrong; TRBJ2-7 is a better fit for the DNA end. CDR1 is SGHDT, CDR2 YYEEEE, per germline. CDR3 size: 12 residues.